Shown below are 27 T cell receptor beta chains from a single sample sequenced in a study of T cells in Graves' hyperthyroidism and ophthalmopathy. There were TCR beta CDR3 regions amplified from RNA transcripts. Researchers ran a first-round RT-PCR on the TCR CDR3 using the HTBI primer set. TCRdb re-called the multiplex PCR reads through MiXCR, storing one row per CDR3 protein. The table lists under 550,000 distinct CDR3 sequences, roughly an eighth of them singletons, with roughly 4.8% in the top ten. The sequenced sample consisted of blood. The receptors come from a woman between 18 and 29 years old with Graves' hyperthyroidism.

This clonotype has ten or more counts. The rearrangement joins TRBV28 to TRBJ2-7, with a possible D match to TRBD2 (6 bases). Trimming took 2 bases from V and 6 from J, leaving 17 bases between them. The CDR3 runs 15 residues. The germline CDR1 and CDR2 sequences are MDHEN and SYDVKM. The CDR3 bases are TGTGCCAGCAGTTTAGGTAATCCCGGGGGTGGCGAGCAGTACTTC. Translated, it gives CASSLGNPGGGEQYF.

This clonotype was detected ten times or more. The V call is TRBV10-3, the J call TRBJ2-1; tentative D call: TRBD2 (9 bases). V dropped 5 bases and J dropped 8 bases, with 22 bases sitting between them. The germline CDR1 and CDR2 sequences are ENHRY and SYGVKD. The CDR3 loop spans 16 amino acids. The CDR3, as DNA: TGTGCCATCAGTAATTTAGCGGGAGCAGGGGGCGATGAGCAGTTCTTC. It is translated as CAISNLAGAGGDEQFF.

At least ten counts were recorded for this clonotype. The chain couples TRBV30 to TRBJ2-5; D is undetermined. V shed 0 bases and J shed 2 bases, with 13 bases lying between them. The CDR3 runs 15 residues. CDR1 and CDR2 from the germline V gene are GTSNPN and SVGIG (reference sequence). DNA of the CDR3: TGTGCCTGGAGTGTACTCCTTGCGCCACAAGAGACCCAGTACTTC. Amino acid sequence: CAWSVLLAPQETQYF.

This clonotype has a handful of counts. The chain employs TRBV19 and TRBJ1-5; D is undetermined. V lost 3 bases and J lost 3, with 9 bases in between. Germline V gene data show CDR1 as LNHDA and CDR2 as SQIVND (reference sequence). CDR3 length: 14 amino acids. The CDR3 nucleotides read TGTGCCAGTAGTATCTCCAGGATCAATCAGCCCCAGCATTTT. Encoded protein: CASSISRINQPQHF. Full variable domain (rest looked up from reference TRBV19 and TRBJ1-5): DGGITQSPKYLFRKEGQNVTLSCEQNLNHDAMYWYRQDPGQGLRLIYYSQIVNDFQKGDIAEGYSVSREKKESFPLTVTSAQKNPTAFYLCASSISRINQPQHFGDGTRLSIL.

The table lists this clonotype with a few counts. A junction end diverges from the germline sequence, so it may reflect a read error. The chain uses TRBV24-1 and TRBJ1-2, with no clear D. Germline V gene lookup returns CDR1 KGHDR and CDR2 SFDVKD. This CDR3 is 14 amino acids long. The CDR3 coding sequence is TGTGTCACCAGTGATTCCCCGGGGAGAGGAGGCTACACCTTC. Translation: CVTSDSPGRGGYTF.

This clonotype showed up many times. This chain joins TRBV6-4 and TRBJ2-3; D might be TRBD1 (6 bases). Germline V gene lookup returns CDR1 MRHNA and CDR2 SNTAGT. Between the trimmed V and J ends, which lost 6 bases and 0 bases, there was a span of 13 bases. This CDR3 contains 15 residues. CDR3 sequence: CASSQGRSSTDTQYF. For the CDR3, the DNA is TGTGCCAGCAGCCAGGGGCGGTCTAGCACAGATACGCAGTATTTT.

This clonotype occurred many times. This chain joins TRBV29-1 and TRBJ2-7; 11 nucleotides line up with TRBD1. Germline V CDR1 and CDR2: SQVTM, ANQGSEA. There are 15 residues in the CDR3. V shed 7 bases, J shed 2 bases, and the junction held 10 bases outside the gene matches. CDR3 nucleotides: TGCAGCGCAATGACCGGGACAGGGGGAACCTACGAGCAGTACTTC. It encodes CSAMTGTGGTYEQYF.

For this clonotype: A read error may explain this, as a much larger clone is one base away. The chain is built from TRBV7-9 and TRBJ2-3; 11 bases align to TRBD2. The CDR3 runs to 16 residues. In germline, CDR1 is SEHNR, CDR2 FQNEAQ (reference sequence). J gave up 0 bases and V 5 bases, and 4 bases lay outside the gene matches. This CDR3 is CASSDRLAGSTDTQYF. CDR3 coding DNA: TGTGCCAGCAGCGATAGACTAGCGGGGAGCACAGATACGCAGTATTTT.

This clonotype was seen a handful of times. The chain couples TRBV7-2 to TRBJ2-1, with 10 positions matching TRBD1. The CDR3 covers 15 residues. The germline V gene has CDR1 SGHTA and CDR2 FQGNSA. The ends lost 5 bases at V and 4 bases at J; junction bases unmatched: 5. The CDR3 sequence: CASSRQGALYNEQFF. CDR3 DNA sequence: TGTGCCAGCAGCCGACAGGGGGCGTTATACAATGAGCAGTTCTTC.

The sample holds many counts of this clonotype. The J gene is TRBJ2-7, the V gene TRBV28; 7 nucleotides line up with TRBD2. Trimming cost V 8 bases and J 4 bases; bases outside gene matches: 5. The germline gives CDR1 MDHEN, CDR2 SYDVKM. The CDR3 contains 12 residues. The CDR3 coding sequence is TGTGCCAGCTCCATGGGGGGGTACGAGCAGTACTTC. As protein: CASSMGGYEQYF.

This clonotype occurred many times. The rearrangement joins TRBV6-5 to TRBJ2-5, with no clear D. Per germline, CDR1 MNHEY and CDR2 SVGAGI. This CDR3 is built from 13 residues. V lost 0 bases and J lost 4, with 6 bases in between. The CDR3 DNA follows: TGTGCCAGCAGTTACTCCTGGGGAGAGACCCAGTACTTC. Translating it yields CASSYSWGETQYF.

This clonotype was found many times. The chain links TRBV6-2 or TRBV6-3 to TRBJ2-5, with 7 bases lining up with TRBD1. Germline V lookup: CDR1 MNHEY, CDR2 SVGEGT. V dropped 4 bases and J dropped 0; count of bases not matched to a gene: 8. This CDR3 is 16 amino acids long. CDR3 region: CASSSVTGMYQETQYF. The CDR3 DNA reads TGTGCCAGCAGTTCTGTGACAGGGATGTACCAAGAGACCCAGTACTTC.

This clonotype turned up a few times. The genes are TRBV29-1 and TRBJ1-1, with TRBD1 as a possible D gene (5 bases). The CDR3 extends over 14 amino acids. Germline lookup yields CDR1 SQVTM and CDR2 ANQGSEA. CDR3 protein: CSFQREKGYTEAFF. The CDR3 DNA reads as TGCAGTTTTCAGAGGGAGAAGGGGTACACTGAAGCTTTCTTT.

CDR3 nucleotides: TGTGCCAGCCAACCCGGGCTAGCGGGGGTCGGGGAGCTGTTTTTT. Its protein is CASQPGLAGVGELFF. This chain uses TRBV12-3 or TRBV12-4 with TRBJ2-2; TRBD2 agrees at 10 bases. There are 15 residues in the CDR3. The trim removed 8 bases at V and 7 bases at J, leaving 10 bases unmatched.

In regard to this clonotype: A read error may explain this, as a much larger clone is one base away. The J gene is TRBJ1-1, the V gene TRBV15; D is perhaps TRBD1 (6 bases). CDR3 length: 13 residues. Trimming pared 0 bases from V and 8 bases from J, leaving 10 bases between. The V gene's germline CDR1 is LNHNV and CDR2 YYDKDF (reference sequence). CDR3 nucleotides: TGTGCCACCAGCAGAGATGCTGGGGGCGAAGCTTTCTTT. It is translated as CATSRDAGGEAFF.

This clonotype came up many times. The rearrangement links TRBV15 to TRBJ1-5, with TRBD1 matching over 10 bases. J was trimmed by 4 bases and V by 1 base; bases with no gene match: 4. Looked up from germline, CDR1 is LNHNV and CDR2 is YYDKDF (reference sequence). The CDR3 extends over 16 amino acids. The CDR3 loop is CATSRGRQGANQPQHF. The CDR3 DNA sequence: TGTGCCACCAGCAGAGGAAGACAGGGGGCGAATCAGCCCCAGCATTTT.

The sample holds many counts of this clonotype. This chain links TRBV12-3 or TRBV12-4 with TRBJ2-7, with 8 bases lining up with TRBD2. This CDR3 is 16 amino acids long. The ends lost 5 bases at V and 3 bases at J; junction bases unmatched: 12. Here the CDR3 reads CASSPPLGLVNYEQYF. CDR3 in DNA: TGTGCCAGCAGTCCACCTCTGGGACTAGTAAACTACGAGCAGTACTTC.

This clonotype showed up just a few times. The J gene is TRBJ2-5, the V gene TRBV6-6, with TRBD2 matching over 8 bases. Trimming removed 0 bases from V and 4 bases from J; junction bases left unmatched: 10. Germline CDR1 MNHNY, CDR2 SVGAGI (reference sequence). CDR3 length: 17 amino acids. The CDR3 DNA reads TGTGCCAGCAGTTACTCGAAGCCGGGGGGGAGTTTAGAGACCCAGTACTTC. It encodes CASSYSKPGGSLETQYF.

The chain has TRBV7-2 and TRBJ2-2; 10 nucleotides agree with TRBD2. This CDR3 has 17 amino acids. From germline, CDR1 is SGHTA and CDR2 FQGNSA. V was pared by 4 bases and J by 6 bases, with 11 bases of the junction left unmatched. CDR3 sequence reads: CASSSASGSGVAGELFF. In DNA form, the CDR3 reads TGTGCCAGCAGCTCCGCTAGCGGGAGTGGTGTCGCCGGGGAGCTGTTTTTT.

This clonotype was seen repeatedly, ten times or more. The chain has TRBV2 and TRBJ2-1, with 11 bases lining up with TRBD1. The CDR3 is 15 amino acids. The ends lost 4 bases at V and 8 bases at J; junction bases unmatched: 7. Germline V CDR1 and CDR2: SNHLY, FYNNEI. CDR3 sequence (DNA): TGTGCCAGCAGTGGCCGGGACAGGGGGAGGGATGAGCAGTTCTTC. Amino acid sequence: CASSGRDRGRDEQFF.

This clonotype came up many times. In DNA form, the CDR3 reads TGTGCCAGCAGCCCATACGAGAGGCCAACAGATACGCAGTATTTT. It codes for CASSPYERPTDTQYF. The gene calls are TRBV12-3 or TRBV12-4 and TRBJ2-3; D unresolved. CDR3 length equals 15 residues. Deletions cut 6 bases from V and 3 bases from J, with 16 bases between.

This clonotype appeared many times. The genes are TRBV27 and TRBJ1-2, with 8 positions matching TRBD1. V lost 3 bases to trimming and J lost 2 bases; unmatched junction nucleotides: 2. The CDR3 is 14 amino acids. CDR1 MNHEY and CDR2 SMNVEV come from the germline V gene (reference sequence). The CDR3 here is CASSLAGGNYGYTF. CDR3 nucleotide sequence: TGTGCCAGCAGTTTGGCAGGGGGCAACTATGGCTACACCTTC.

This clonotype was counted at least ten times. This sequence joins TRBV7-9 and TRBJ1-5, with 10 bases lining up with TRBD1. The germline gives CDR1 SEHNR, CDR2 FQNEAQ (reference sequence). This CDR3 contains 15 residues. After removal of 3 bases from V and 6 bases from J, the junction contained 5 bases not matched to a gene. The CDR3, as DNA: TGTGCCAGCAGCTTTGACAGGGGGCGAATTCAGCCCCAGCATTTT. Translating gives CASSFDRGRIQPQHF.

This clonotype has at least ten counts. The chain combines TRBV28 with TRBJ1-1, with 7 bases matching TRBD1. CDR1 and CDR2 (germline): MDHEN, SYDVKM. CDR3 length: 13 residues. The trim removed 6 bases at V and 6 bases at J, leaving 7 bases unmatched. DNA of the CDR3: TGTGCCAGCAGGTATACAGGGGTGCCTGAAGCTTTCTTT. It yields the protein CASRYTGVPEAFF.

In this sample, this clonotype turned up many times. The chain has TRBV7-2 and TRBJ2-1; no firm D call. Germline V gene lookup returns CDR1 SGHTA and CDR2 FQGNSA. The germline V and J ends were trimmed by 5 bases and 5 bases, with 13 bases remaining between them. The CDR3 covers 14 residues. The CDR3 loop reads CASSLEHSNNEQFF. In DNA, the CDR3 is TGTGCCAGCAGCCTGGAGCATTCCAACAATGAGCAGTTCTTC.

In this sample, this clonotype turned up many times. The V and J genes are TRBV20-1 and TRBJ2-3; tentatively, D is TRBD1 (6 bases). CDR1 and CDR2 (germline): DFQATT, SNEGSKA (reference sequence). This CDR3 has 13 amino acids. V gave up 5 bases and J gave up 2 bases, with 11 bases separating them. CDR3 DNA: TGCAGTGCTTATTGGGACACCACAGATACGCAGTATTTT. This encodes CSAYWDTTDTQYF.

A few counts support this clonotype. This sequence joins TRBV19 and TRBJ1-1; D is perhaps TRBD1 (6 bases). The CDR3 sequence is 15 residues long. Trimming took off 5 bases at V and 9 bases at J, with 22 bases between the two ends. The germline V gene encodes CDR1 LNHDA and CDR2 SQIVND (reference sequence). The CDR3 nucleotides read TGTGCCAGTAGTCTAAGGGGGGTAACCGCTGATAAAGCTTTCTTT. It encodes CASSLRGVTADKAFF.